This TCR beta chain was sequenced in a study of metastatic and nonmetastatic thyroid tumors. Study details: Across blood and tumor or nodule tissue, repertoires from malignant and benign thyroid patients were compared with one another. The study, taken as a whole, reports: Malignant tumors reportedly showed significantly higher TCR beta diversity than benign nodules in both blood and tumor.

Points on this clone: The target antigen is unknown.

The authors' processing: In papillary thyroid cancer, a distant-metastasis classifier was built using CDR3 differences across clinicopathological groups. Via MiXCR, TCRdb re-called the PCR reads. TCRdb's processing, not the authors' own work, is the source of the V and J calls. Of approximately 41,000 clones detected, 25% to 30% appear once; the ten largest clones hold roughly 9.5%. This CDR3 has 15 amino acids. Germline V gene lookup returns CDR1 MNHEY and CDR2 SVGAGI. J lost 3 bases, V lost 2 bases, and 7 bases had no gene match. Before thyroid surgery, none of the patients had received any treatment.

The sequenced sample consisted of blood. This chain joins TRBV6-5 and TRBJ2-7; TRBD1 agrees at 7 bases. The TCR was taken from a male donor with papillary thyroid cancer or a benign thyroid nodule (not recorded which). Some clones in this sample may be carry-over from other donors' samples. The CDR3 is CASSYQAQGNYEQYF. Written as DNA, the CDR3 is TGTGCCAGCAGTTACCAAGCACAGGGGAACTACGAGCAGTACTTC.